The 25 T cell receptor beta chains reported below all come from one sample, sequenced in a study of T cells after somatic rescue of genetic block. TCRdb's table, derived via immunoSEQ multiplex PCR, lists solely in-frame clones and lacks some. The data hold about 88,000 clones, with about 90% observed a single time. Sequenced sample: peripheral blood mononuclear cells (PBMCs). These receptor sequences come from a woman in her late teens or twenties.

V gene TRBV28 combines with J gene TRBJ2-4, with TRBD1 matching 8 bases. This CDR3 comprises 13 residues. Trimming at V came to 5 bases and at J to 6 bases, leaving 3 bases not matched to a gene. CDR1 is MDHEN, CDR2 SYDVKM, per germline. CDR3 sequence reads: CASSKQGGNIQYF. The CDR3 bases are TGTGCCAGCAGTAAACAGGGGGGAAACATTCAGTACTTC.

The chain recombines TRBV4-1 with TRBJ1-1, with TRBD1 identical over 9 bases. Trimming at V came to 0 bases and at J to 3 bases, leaving 8 bases not matched to a gene. From germline, CDR1 is MGHRA and CDR2 YSYEKL. CDR3 size: 17 residues. This chain's CDR3 is CASSQEGGQGLYTEAFF. The CDR3 nucleotides are TGCGCCAGCAGCCAAGAAGGGGGACAGGGACTATACACTGAAGCTTTCTTT.

This clone was observed a handful of times. This chain connects TRBV5-6 to TRBJ1-1; possible D gene TRBD1, 6 bases. Germline V gene lookup returns CDR1 SGHDT and CDR2 YYEEEE. The CDR3 extends over 14 amino acids. V gave up 0 bases and J gave up 5 bases, with 11 bases separating them. The CDR3 spells CASSLERGRTEAFF. The CDR3 DNA sequence: TGTGCCAGCAGCTTGGAACGGGGGCGTACTGAAGCTTTCTTT.

The chain couples TRBV29-1 to TRBJ1-1; D possibly corresponds to TRBD1 (5 bases). This CDR3 spans 14 amino acids. V was cut by 7 bases and J by 2 bases, with 17 bases left in between. Germline CDR1 SQVTM, CDR2 ANQGSEA. The CDR3 region has the DNA TGCAGCGGGGTTATCCGGGGCCTTAACACTGAAGCTTTCTTT. It translates to CSGVIRGLNTEAFF.

The chain links TRBV25-1 to TRBJ2-2, with 9 bases identical to TRBD2. After removal of 0 bases from V and 3 bases from J, the junction contained 2 bases not matched to a gene. CDR1 is MGHDK, CDR2 SYGVNS, per germline. This CDR3 has 16 residues. The CDR3 is CASSEYAGGDTGELFF. The CDR3 coding sequence is TGTGCCAGCAGTGAATACGCGGGAGGGGACACCGGGGAGCTGTTTTTT.

The chain combines TRBV19 with TRBJ1-2, with unresolved D. V lost 5 bases to trimming and J lost 0 bases, with 13 bases between them. Germline CDR1 LNHDA, CDR2 SQIVND (reference sequence). The CDR3 consists of 15 residues. This CDR3 is CASSPGRLANYGYTF. DNA for the CDR3: TGTGCCAGTAGTCCCGGACGGCTAGCTAACTATGGCTACACCTTC.

This clone has a single count. The V gene is TRBV29-1, the J gene TRBJ2-1, with D possibly being TRBD1 (7 bases). V was clipped by 6 bases and J by 0 bases, with 15 bases between them. There are 15 residues in the CDR3. Germline loops: CDR1 SQVTM, CDR2 ANQGSEA. As DNA, the CDR3 is TGCAGCGTCTCCGGGGGACAGCCCTCCTACAATGAGCAGTTCTTC. Translating it yields CSVSGGQPSYNEQFF.

The chain carries TRBV5-1 and TRBJ2-3, with TRBD1 matching 10 bases. With V trimmed by 4 bases and J by 3 bases, 5 bases remained unmatched. In germline, CDR1 is SGHRS, CDR2 YFSETQ. The CDR3 is 15 residues long. CDR3 protein: CASSPDRGDTDTQYF. DNA for the CDR3: TGCGCCAGCAGCCCGGACAGGGGGGATACAGATACGCAGTATTTT.

The chain links TRBV7-2 to TRBJ2-7; D gene ambiguous. This CDR3 contains 14 residues. The V end was cut by 3 bases, the J end by 0 bases, with 9 bases between. Germline loops: CDR1 SGHTA, CDR2 FQGNSA. The CDR3, as DNA: TGTGCCAGCAGCTTCTCATATAGCTCCTACGAGCAGTACTTC. Residues: CASSFSYSSYEQYF.

This clone was seen only once. The V and J genes are TRBV30 and TRBJ2-5; D call uncertain. V lost 8 bases and J lost 0, with 13 bases in between. From germline, CDR1 is GTSNPN and CDR2 SVGIG (reference sequence). This CDR3 is built from 13 residues. The DNA for the CDR3 is TGTGCCCGCGACACAGCGAACCAAGAGACCCAGTACTTC. Amino acids: CARDTANQETQYF.

This chain uses TRBV19 with TRBJ2-1; 7 bases align to TRBD1. Germline V lookup: CDR1 LNHDA, CDR2 SQIVND (reference sequence). V shed 5 bases and J 4 bases; nucleotides not matched to a gene: 5. The CDR3 spans 14 residues. The DNA for the CDR3 is TGTGCCAGTAGTTGGACAGGCCAATACAATGAGCAGTTCTTC. This sequence encodes CASSWTGQYNEQFF.

This chain connects TRBV4-3 to TRBJ2-2, with 10 bases fitting TRBD2. The germline V gene encodes CDR1 LGHNA and CDR2 YSLEER. The V segment lost 3 bases and the J segment 4 bases; nucleotides outside the gene matches: 11. This CDR3 has 18 residues. CDR3 in DNA: TGCGCCAGCAGCCAGATGGGAAGCGGGAGGGCCGTCACCGGGGAGCTGTTTTTT. Encoded protein: CASSQMGSGRAVTGELFF.

V is TRBV28 and J is TRBJ2-1; D assignment may be TRBD1 or TRBD2 (5 bases each). The V gene lost 10 bases and the J gene lost 2 bases, with 15 bases spanning the gap. Per the germline V gene, CDR1 is MDHEN and CDR2 is SYDVKM. The CDR3 loop spans 14 amino acids. CDR3 nucleotides: TGTGCCATCAAGGGGACCCCCCCCTACAATGAGCAGTTCTTC. The encoded protein is CAIKGTPPYNEQFF.

The J gene is TRBJ1-1, the V gene TRBV5-1; no firm D call. CDR3 length equals 16 residues. Germline lookup yields CDR1 SGHRS and CDR2 YFSETQ. Trimming took 0 bases from V and 0 from J, leaving 12 bases between them. CDR3 protein: CASSLVQPGMNTEAFF. The DNA for the CDR3 is TGCGCCAGCAGCTTGGTACAGCCCGGGATGAACACTGAAGCTTTCTTT.

V and J are TRBV4-1 and TRBJ2-1; 8 bases map to TRBD1. The germline V gene has CDR1 MGHRA and CDR2 YSYEKL. This CDR3 comprises 17 residues. V lost 0 bases, J lost 7 bases, and 11 bases stayed unmatched. In DNA form, the CDR3 reads TGCGCCAGCAGCCAAGATCCGGGACAGGTGGCGCAGAATGAGCAGTTCTTC. This encodes CASSQDPGQVAQNEQFF.

This clone was recorded a few times. The J gene is TRBJ2-1, the V gene TRBV2, with a tentative D call TRBD2 (6 bases). Per germline, CDR1 SNHLY and CDR2 FYNNEI. Between the trimmed V and J ends, which lost 5 bases and 0 bases, there was a span of 11 bases. CDR3 length: 15 amino acids. The CDR3 loop reads CASSPLANSYNEQFF. The CDR3 DNA follows: TGTGCCAGCAGTCCTCTAGCGAACTCCTACAATGAGCAGTTCTTC.

This clone was counted at least ten times. The rearrangement joins TRBV4-1 to TRBJ2-7, with no clear D. Germline V CDR1 and CDR2: MGHRA, YSYEKL. The V gene lost 0 bases and the J gene lost 10 bases, with 13 bases spanning the gap. This CDR3 has 13 amino acids. CDR3 nucleotide sequence: TGCGCCAGCAGCCAAGATCATCTGACGAGCCAGTACTTC. Its protein is CASSQDHLTSQYF.

J is TRBJ2-7 and V is TRBV30, with D possibly TRBD2 on 6 matching bases. This CDR3 region has 13 residues. Between the trimmed V and J ends, which lost 3 bases and 3 bases, there was a span of 12 bases. Per germline, CDR1 GTSNPN and CDR2 SVGIG (reference sequence). CDR3 nucleotide sequence: TGTGCCTGGAGGGGACTGGAACACTACGAGCAGTACTTC. As protein: CAWRGLEHYEQYF. Full variable domain (remainder filled in from reference TRBV30 and TRBJ2-7): SQTIHQWPATLVQPVGSPLSLECTVEGTSNPNLYWYRQAAGRGLQLLFYSVGIGQISSEVPQNLSASRPQDRQFILSSKKLLLSDSGFYLCAWRGLEHYEQYFGPGTRLTVT.

In this sample, this clone turned up a few times. The V call is TRBV19, the J call TRBJ1-2, with TRBD1 matching 8 bases. After removal of 10 bases from V and 2 bases from J, the junction contained 9 bases not matched to a gene. The CDR3 totals 14 residues. Germline V gives CDR1 LNHDA, CDR2 SQIVND (reference sequence). The CDR3 nucleotides are TGTGCCACCATCCCAACAGGGGGGAACTATGGCTACACCTTC. This codes for CATIPTGGNYGYTF.

This clone was recorded once. The gene calls are TRBV28 and TRBJ1-1; D not certain. CDR1 and CDR2 from the germline V gene are MDHEN and SYDVKM. The CDR3 is made up of 11 amino acids. V lost 5 bases and J 1 base, leaving 2 bases between the germline ends. CDR3 sequence: CASSPNTEAFF. The CDR3 DNA is TGTGCCAGCAGTCCGAACACTGAAGCTTTCTTT.

The chain combines TRBV27 with TRBJ1-2, with TRBD1 matching 11 bases. This CDR3 contains 13 residues. In germline, CDR1 is MNHEY, CDR2 SMNVEV (reference sequence). V trimming: 7 bases; J trimming: 7 bases; junction bases outside the gene matches: 5. The CDR3 nucleotides are TGTGCCAGCAAACCGGGACAGGGGGTTGGCTACACCTTC. The encoded protein is CASKPGQGVGYTF.

The chain combines TRBV11-2 with TRBJ2-7; D possibly corresponds to TRBD1 (6 bases). Trimming took 5 bases from V and 2 from J, leaving 19 bases between them. Germline-derived CDR1 and CDR2 are SGHAT and FQNNGV. CDR3 length equals 16 residues. CDR3 amino acids: CASSRLTRTGTYEQYF. In nucleotides, the CDR3 is TGTGCCAGCAGCCGACTCACGAGAACAGGGACCTACGAGCAGTACTTC.

The gene calls are TRBV27 and TRBJ1-4; TRBD1 is a possible D gene (5 bases). This CDR3 has 14 residues. V shed 8 bases and J shed 0 bases, with 10 bases lying between them. The V gene's germline CDR1 is MNHEY and CDR2 SMNVEV (reference sequence). In DNA form, the CDR3 reads TGTGCCAGCGGGACCGTTGCAACTAATGAAAAACTGTTTTTT. This sequence encodes CASGTVATNEKLFF.

The V and J genes are TRBV7-9 and TRBJ1-1, with a tentative D call TRBD1 (6 bases). In germline, CDR1 is SEHNR, CDR2 FQNEAQ (reference sequence). This CDR3 is 13 amino acids long. The ends were cut back, 6 bases at V and 7 bases at J, with 15 bases in the middle. This CDR3 is CASRGGRGGEAFF. The CDR3 DNA sequence: TGTGCCAGCAGGGGAGGCAGGGGTGGTGAAGCTTTCTTT.

This clone was seen only once. The gene calls are TRBV27 and TRBJ2-7, with D possibly called TRBD1 or TRBD2 (5 bases each). This CDR3 comprises 13 residues. V lost 5 bases, J lost 3 bases, and 11 bases lay in between. From germline, CDR1 is MNHEY and CDR2 SMNVEV (reference sequence). The CDR3: CASSGTAYYEQYF. For the CDR3, the DNA is TGTGCCAGCAGTGGGACGGCTTACTACGAGCAGTACTTC.